A single sample gave rise to the 29 T cell receptor beta chains below, sequenced in a study of glioma-infiltrating T cells after dendritic cell vaccination. Measured with immunoSEQ multiplex PCR; TCRdb has only the in-frame clones, and not every one. There are more than 20,000 clones in the sample; around 79% occur only once, and around 34% lies in the top ten. The sample here was blood, taken before dendritic cell vaccination. Receptor source: a human donor with glioblastoma.

The rearrangement joins TRBV5-1 to TRBJ2-3; a possible D gene is TRBD2 (6 bases). CDR1 SGHRS and CDR2 YFSETQ come from the germline V gene. Deletions cut 0 bases from V and 4 bases from J, with 12 bases between. The CDR3 is 15 amino acids. In DNA, the CDR3 is TGCGCCAGCAGCTTGGTCCTAGCGAGGGCAGATACGCAGTATTTT. Protein sequence: CASSLVLARADTQYF.

V is TRBV7-2 and J is TRBJ2-4; 14 nucleotides align to TRBD2. The V gene's germline CDR1 is SGHTA and CDR2 FQGNSA. Trimming cost V 4 bases and J 7 bases; bases outside gene matches: 3. The CDR3 is 15 amino acids. The CDR3 region has the DNA TGTGCCAGCAGCTACAGGACTAGCGGGAGGAACATTCAGTACTTC. Its translation is CASSYRTSGRNIQYF.

The chain combines TRBV7-6 with TRBJ2-3; D may be TRBD1 (6 bases). The CDR3 is made up of 16 amino acids. The germline V gene has CDR1 SGHVS and CDR2 FNYEAQ. Trimming removed 1 base from V and 2 bases from J, with 13 bases in between. CDR3 sequence (DNA): TGTGCCAGCAGCTTAGGGGGTCAGGGGCCCACAGATACGCAGTATTTT. Amino acids: CASSLGGQGPTDTQYF.

CDR3 in amino acids: CASSLGQTYNEQFF. In DNA, the CDR3 is TGTGCCAGCAGCTTGGGACAGACCTACAATGAGCAGTTCTTC. V usage is TRBV5-8 and J usage is TRBJ2-1; a possible D gene is TRBD1 (5 bases). V was trimmed by 0 bases and J by 2 bases, leaving 6 bases between them. This CDR3 spans 14 amino acids. CDR1 and CDR2 from the germline V gene are SGHTS and YDEGEE.

The chain couples TRBV27 to TRBJ2-7; TRBD1 agrees at 12 bases. V lost 7 bases, J lost 5 bases, and 21 bases stayed unmatched. The CDR3 loop spans 19 amino acids. CDR1 MNHEY and CDR2 SMNVEV come from the germline V gene (reference sequence). The chain's CDR3 is CASNEPGQGAQRNGNEQYF. Written as DNA, the CDR3 is TGTGCCAGCAACGAACCGGGACAGGGGGCGCAAAGGAATGGTAACGAGCAGTACTTC.

Written as DNA, the CDR3 is TGTGCCAGCAGCTTGGTGGCTAGCGGGATCCGGGGCGGCGAGCAGTACTTC. Translating it yields CASSLVASGIRGGEQYF. The genes are TRBV5-6 and TRBJ2-7; 9 bases are shared with TRBD2. The ends lost 0 bases at V and 6 bases at J; junction bases unmatched: 13. CDR1 is SGHDT and CDR2 is YYEEEE in the germline V gene. This CDR3 contains 17 residues.

This chain uses TRBV4-3 with TRBJ2-7; no clear D gene. Germline V gene sequence: CDR1 LGHNA, CDR2 YSLEER. The V and J ends lost 0 bases and 3 bases respectively, with 6 bases between them. This CDR3 spans 13 amino acids. The CDR3 region has the DNA TGCGCCAGCAGCCAAGACAGGTACTACGAGCAGTACTTC. Protein: CASSQDRYYEQYF.

V and J are TRBV4-3 and TRBJ1-4; maybe TRBD1 (6 bases). CDR3 length: 16 residues. Germline CDR1 LGHNA, CDR2 YSLEER. Between the trimmed V and J ends, which lost 0 bases and 6 bases, there was a span of 14 bases. CDR3 sequence (DNA): TGCGCCAGCAGCCAAGAATTTGGACAGTCCCATGAAAAACTGTTTTTT. It codes for CASSQEFGQSHEKLFF.

The rearrangement uses TRBV7-8 and TRBJ2-4, with D possibly TRBD1 on 6 matching bases. V was cut by 1 base and J by 8 bases, with 15 bases left in between. Per the germline V gene, CDR1 is SGHVS and CDR2 is FQNEAQ. This CDR3 is built from 15 residues. CDR3 region: CASSLVRGQLDIQYF. The CDR3 DNA sequence: TGTGCCAGCAGCTTAGTAAGAGGACAGTTGGACATTCAGTACTTC.

This chain links TRBV5-1 with TRBJ2-1, with 7 bases fitting TRBD2. CDR3 length equals 13 residues. CDR1 and CDR2 (germline): SGHRS, YFSETQ. J gave up 11 bases and V 1 base, and 6 bases lay outside the gene matches. The CDR3: CASSLLLAAQQFF. The CDR3 nucleotides read TGCGCCAGCAGCTTGCTTCTAGCGGCCCAGCAGTTCTTC. Full variable domain (remainder filled in from reference TRBV5-1 and TRBJ2-1): KAGVTQTPRYLIKTRGQQVTLSCSPISGHRSVSWYQQTPGQGLQFLFEYFSETQRNKGNFPGRFSGRQFSNSRSEMNVSTLELGDSALYLCASSLLLAAQQFFGPGTRLTVL.

The chain has TRBV28 and TRBJ2-1, with 14 bases matching TRBD2. The CDR3 consists of 16 residues. The J segment lost 9 bases and the V segment lost 8 bases, leaving 12 bases of the junction unmatched. CDR1 and CDR2 (germline): MDHEN, SYDVKM. The chain's CDR3 is CASLRATSGRASEQFF. CDR3 coding DNA: TGTGCCAGCCTAAGGGCGACTAGCGGGAGGGCGAGTGAGCAGTTCTTC.

The V gene is TRBV4-1, the J gene TRBJ2-5; D may be TRBD2 (5 bases). This CDR3 region has 14 residues. Germline V CDR1 and CDR2: MGHRA, YSYEKL. Trimming shortened V by 5 bases and J by 2 bases, and 12 bases separated the two germline ends. DNA for the CDR3: TGCGCCAGCAGCAAGACTAATACTCAAGAGACCCAGTACTTC. Translating gives CASSKTNTQETQYF.

The V gene is TRBV30, the J gene TRBJ2-7; D not certain. CDR1 GTSNPN and CDR2 SVGIG come from the germline V gene (reference sequence). V lost 4 bases and J lost 3, with 7 bases in between. The CDR3 loop spans 11 amino acids. CDR3 DNA sequence: TGTGCCTGGACCGTCGGCTACGAGCAGTACTTC. Translating gives CAWTVGYEQYF.

In nucleotides, the CDR3 is TGTGCCAGCACCACCACGGGATTGGGTGGCTACACCTTC. Its translation is CASTTTGLGGYTF. This rearrangement joins TRBV16 to TRBJ1-2; no clear D. Germline-derived CDR1 and CDR2 are KGHSY and FQNENV. This CDR3 contains 13 residues. With 7 bases removed from V and 7 bases from J, the gap between germline ends came to 16 bases.

This clone occurred once. The chain combines TRBV9 with TRBJ2-1, with D unresolved. Germline CDR1 and CDR2: SGDLS and YYNGEE. V shed 0 bases and J shed 7 bases, with 23 bases lying between them. This CDR3 region has 18 residues. The chain's CDR3 is CASSVGPLTTLRLNEQFF. CDR3 coding DNA: TGTGCCAGCAGCGTAGGCCCTTTAACTACCCTTAGGTTGAATGAGCAGTTCTTC.

This clone occurred a few times. The V gene is TRBV6-5, the J gene TRBJ2-7; tentatively, D is TRBD1 (5 bases). Per the germline V gene, CDR1 is MNHEY and CDR2 is SVGAGI. Between the trimmed V and J ends, which lost 4 bases and 3 bases, there was a span of 13 bases. The CDR3 runs to 14 residues. The CDR3 is CASSSLDRIYEQYF. The CDR3 DNA sequence: TGTGCCAGCAGTTCTCTCGACAGAATCTACGAGCAGTACTTC.

This clone appeared a few times. This chain links TRBV2 with TRBJ2-7; possibly TRBD2 for D (5 bases). V was cut by 2 bases and J by 7 bases, with 15 bases left in between. The CDR3 is 14 amino acids. Germline V lookup: CDR1 SNHLY, CDR2 FYNNEI. The CDR3 sequence is CASSESEGLGEQYF. The CDR3 bases are TGTGCCAGCAGTGAATCAGAGGGTTTGGGGGAGCAGTACTTC.

This chain links TRBV19 with TRBJ1-1; possible D gene TRBD1, 5 bases. The germline V and J ends were trimmed by 3 bases and 1 base, with 12 bases remaining between them. CDR1 is LNHDA, CDR2 SQIVND, per germline (reference sequence). The CDR3 spans 15 residues. This chain's CDR3 is CASSMALTGNTEAFF. The CDR3 region has the DNA TGTGCCAGTAGTATGGCACTCACAGGGAACACTGAAGCTTTCTTT.

The gene calls are TRBV12-1 and TRBJ1-2; no check of the table's D call, TRBD1, against the DNA was made. TRBV12-1 is reported as a pseudogene. This CDR3 is 13 amino acids long. This CDR3 reads CASSSTGTGGYTF. The CDR3 coding sequence is TGTGCCAGCAGCTCGACAGGTACGGGAGGCTACACCTTC.

There are a few counts of this clone. CDR3 in DNA: TGTGCCAGCAGCCGGGTCGGAGAGACCCAGTACTTC. Encoded protein: CASSRVGETQYF. V and J are TRBV5-4 and TRBJ2-5; D gene ambiguous. Germline V gene lookup returns CDR1 SGHNT and CDR2 YYREEE (reference sequence). V lost 4 bases and J 4 bases, leaving 8 bases between the germline ends. The CDR3 runs 12 residues.

The V and J genes are TRBV4-3 and TRBJ2-2; the D is unclear. The germline V and J ends were trimmed by 0 bases and 0 bases, with 8 bases remaining between them. This CDR3 is 16 amino acids long. Germline-derived CDR1 and CDR2 are LGHNA and YSLEER. CDR3 amino acids: CASSQEPSANTGELFF. The DNA for the CDR3 is TGCGCCAGCAGCCAAGAACCAAGCGCGAACACCGGGGAGCTGTTTTTT.

This clone was counted once. The genes are TRBV19 and TRBJ1-5; D unclear. Trimming removed 2 bases from V and 9 bases from J, with 14 bases in between. The CDR3 consists of 14 residues. Germline V gene lookup returns CDR1 LNHDA and CDR2 SQIVND (reference sequence). CDR3 in DNA: TGTGCCAGTAGTATAAGGCATGCGGAGCGGCCCCAGCATTTT. Residues: CASSIRHAERPQHF. The full variable domain, its missing parts supplied by reference TRBV19 and TRBJ1-5, is DGGITQSPKYLFRKEGQNVTLSCEQNLNHDAMYWYRQDPGQGLRLIYYSQIVNDFQKGDIAEGYSVSREKKESFPLTVTSAQKNPTAFYLCASSIRHAERPQHFGDGTRLSIL.

The V gene is TRBV7-3, the J gene TRBJ2-1; 7 nucleotides agree with TRBD1. Germline CDR1 SGHTA, CDR2 FQGTGA. With 7 bases clipped from V and 0 bases from J, the junction kept 3 bases outside the gene matches. The CDR3 runs 14 residues. The CDR3 loop reads CASNRDSSYNEQFF. CDR3 nucleotide sequence: TGTGCCAGCAACCGGGACAGCTCCTACAATGAGCAGTTCTTC. Complete variable domain (other parts from reference TRBV7-3 and TRBJ2-1): GAGVSQTPSNKVTEKGKYVELRCDPISGHTALYWYRQSLGQGPEFLIYFQGTGAADDSGLPNDRFFAVRPEGSVSTLKIQRTERGDSAVYLCASNRDSSYNEQFFGPGTRLTVL.

V gene TRBV30 combines with J gene TRBJ1-1, with TRBD1 matching over 7 bases. The CDR3 spans 14 residues. The germline gives CDR1 GTSNPN, CDR2 SVGIG (reference sequence). J gave up 0 bases and V 4 bases, and 5 bases lay outside the gene matches. In DNA, the CDR3 is TGTGCCTGGACCCGGGACAGTATGAACACTGAAGCTTTCTTT. Encoded protein: CAWTRDSMNTEAFF.

V usage is TRBV30 and J usage is TRBJ2-1; TRBD1 might be the D (5 bases). Germline V CDR1 and CDR2: GTSNPN, SVGIG (reference sequence). Deletions cut 3 bases from V and 7 bases from J, with 13 bases between. This CDR3 region has 13 residues. The CDR3 loop is CAWRRSKGNEQFF. In DNA, the CDR3 is TGTGCCTGGAGAAGGAGTAAGGGGAATGAGCAGTTCTTC.

Here the CDR3 DNA reads TGTGCCAGCAGCCAGACCCGACAGGGCTCCTACGAGCAGTACTTC. It is translated as CASSQTRQGSYEQYF. The V gene is TRBV6-7, the J gene TRBJ2-7; TRBD1 matches 7 bases. TRBV6-7 is annotated as an ORF whose role is uncertain. The trim removed 6 bases at V and 0 bases at J, leaving 8 bases unmatched. The CDR3 has 15 amino acids.

The chain recombines TRBV7-3 with TRBJ2-2, with 7 bases fitting TRBD2. CDR1 and CDR2 (germline): SGHTA, FQGTGA. The V and J ends lost 4 bases and 6 bases, in that order; junction bases with no gene match: 2. This CDR3 spans 13 amino acids. CDR3: CASSSLASGELFF. The CDR3 bases are TGTGCCAGCAGCTCACTAGCGTCCGGGGAGCTGTTTTTT.

The rearrangement links TRBV9 to TRBJ2-5, with TRBD2 matching 11 bases. From germline, CDR1 is SGDLS and CDR2 YYNGEE. The ends lost 3 bases at V and 5 bases at J; junction bases unmatched: 6. The CDR3 has 15 residues. CDR3 sequence reads: CASSAGLAVRETQYF. For the CDR3, the DNA is TGTGCCAGCAGCGCGGGACTAGCGGTCCGGGAGACCCAGTACTTC.

The chain has TRBV28 and TRBJ1-4; tentative D call: TRBD1 (6 bases). The germline V and J ends were trimmed by 5 bases and 8 bases, with 21 bases remaining between them. CDR1 is MDHEN and CDR2 is SYDVKM in the germline V gene. The CDR3 covers 16 residues. The CDR3 sequence: CASSGGLGGIVEKLFF. CDR3 sequence (DNA): TGTGCCAGCAGTGGGGGCTTAGGGGGAATCGTAGAAAAACTGTTTTTT.